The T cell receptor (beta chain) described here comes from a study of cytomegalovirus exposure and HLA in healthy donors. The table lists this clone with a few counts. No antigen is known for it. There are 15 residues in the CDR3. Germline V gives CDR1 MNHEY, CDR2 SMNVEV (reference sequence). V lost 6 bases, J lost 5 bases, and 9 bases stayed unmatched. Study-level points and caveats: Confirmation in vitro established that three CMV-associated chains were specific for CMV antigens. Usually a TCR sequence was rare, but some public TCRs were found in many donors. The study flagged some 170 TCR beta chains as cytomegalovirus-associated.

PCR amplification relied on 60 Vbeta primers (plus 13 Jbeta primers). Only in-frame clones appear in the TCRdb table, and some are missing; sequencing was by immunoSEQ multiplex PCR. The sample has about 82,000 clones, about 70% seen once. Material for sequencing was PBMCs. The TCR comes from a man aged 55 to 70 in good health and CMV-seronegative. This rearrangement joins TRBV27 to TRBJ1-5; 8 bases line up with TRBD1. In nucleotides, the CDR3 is TGTGCCAGCAGCCGGGGAGGACAGGGACATCAGCCCCAGCATTTT. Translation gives CASSRGGQGHQPQHF.